These T cell receptor beta chains were read from a single sample in a study of blood T cell repertoires in COVID-19. Profiling relied on immunoSEQ multiplex PCR, and the TCRdb table lists in-frame clones only, not all of them. The data contain around 230,000 clones, 80% to 85% of them singletons. The specimen sequenced was peripheral blood. Every receptor here comes from a man in his forties with acute or convalescent COVID-19. The CDR3 runs from the conserved cysteine through the conserved F or W. Fields, in order: J gene, D gene, V gene, clone size, CDR3 protein, CDR3 DNA. The D gene is left open where the match is weak. Clone size is shown for a subset of rows, as once, few, many or a class of expanded clone.

TRBJ1-5 - TRBV21-1 - CATVTGADQPQHF TGTGCCACGGTGACAGGGGCTGATCAGCCCCAGCATTTT
TRBJ1-2 - TRBV29-1 - CSANRGTDGYTF TGCAGCGCTAACCGGGGTACGGATGGCTACACCTTC
TRBJ1-2 TRBD1 TRBV11-2 - CASSFDRDTYGYTF TGTGCCAGCAGCTTTGACAGGGACACCTATGGCTACACCTTC
TRBJ2-4 TRBD1 TRBV6-5 - CASSYDRDGIQYF TGTGCCAGCAGCTATGACAGGGACGGCATTCAGTACTTC
TRBJ2-1 TRBD2 TRBV6-2/TRBV6-3 once CASSYRGLAGEGSYNEQFF TGTGCCAGCAGTTACAGGGGACTAGCGGGAGAAGGGTCCTACAATGAGCAGTTCTTC
TRBJ1-1 - TRBV5-1 - CASSPSPGTRNTEAFF TGCGCCAGCAGCCCCAGCCCTGGGACACGGAACACTGAAGCTTTCTTT
TRBJ2-5 - TRBV6-5 - CASRASAETQYF TGTGCCAGCAGGGCTAGTGCGGAGACCCAGTACTTC
TRBJ2-1 TRBD2 TRBV3-1/TRBV3-2 - CASSPSGANSYNEQFF TGTGCCAGCAGCCCTAGCGGGGCTAACTCCTACAATGAGCAGTTCTTC
TRBJ2-5 TRBD2 TRBV16 - CASSQSDTSGETQYF TGTGCCAGCAGCCAATCGGATACTAGCGGAGAGACCCAGTACTTC
TRBJ1-2 - TRBV12-3/TRBV12-4 once CASSRQVGYGYTF TGTGCCAGCAGTCGCCAGGTGGGCTATGGCTACACCTTC
TRBJ2-7 - TRBV7-2 - CASSYHRDYEQYF TGTGCCAGCAGCTACCACAGGGACTACGAGCAGTACTTC
TRBJ2-7 TRBD1 TRBV15 - CATSPRTGSTYEQYF TGTGCCACCAGCCCCCGGACAGGGTCTACCTACGAGCAGTACTTC
TRBJ2-1 TRBD2 TRBV7-2 - CASSLGTSSRLGQFF TGTGCCAGCAGCTTAGGGACTAGTTCCCGGCTAGGGCAGTTCTTC
TRBJ1-3 - TRBV10-3 - CAISGGGAGNTIYF TGTGCCATCAGTGGGGGGGGAGCTGGAAACACCATATATTTT
TRBJ1-1 - TRBV19 - CASSPSSKNWNTEAFF TGTGCCAGTAGTCCGTCCTCCAAGAACTGGAACACTGAAGCTTTCTTT
TRBJ2-3 - TRBV30 - CAWSPRREDTQYF TGTGCCTGGAGCCCGCGGAGGGAAGATACGCAGTATTTT
TRBJ2-3 TRBD2 TRBV3-1/TRBV3-2 few CASSIAGGQEDTQYF TGTGCCAGCAGCATAGCGGGAGGGCAAGAAGATACGCAGTATTTT
TRBJ2-4 TRBD1 TRBV2 - CASRDRDRVIKNIQYF TGTGCCAGCAGGGACAGGGACAGGGTGATCAAAAACATTCAGTACTTC
TRBJ2-1 TRBD2 TRBV18 - CASSTGLAGGNEQFF TGTGCCAGCTCCACCGGGCTAGCGGGAGGGAATGAGCAGTTCTTC